This T cell receptor (beta chain) was observed in a study of T cells after yellow fever vaccination. Per germline, CDR1 SGHRS and CDR2 YFSETQ. The CDR3 runs 14 residues. The germline V and J ends were trimmed by 1 base and 5 bases, with 11 bases remaining between them. Universal primer sites and UMIs were introduced during 5'RACE template-switching synthesis of TCR cDNA. TCRdb independently ran MiXCR on the 5' RACE reads; one entry per CDR3 protein. The table records a few hundred thousand distinct CDR3 sequences, less than 9% of them present only once. This clonotype was detected ten times or more. Its antigen is undetermined. Notes on the study in general: FACS-sorted repertoires could contain abundant clonotypes contaminating from the bulk population. The secondary T-cell response peaked on day 5, not day 15, but was weaker.

The sequence was obtained from a young man who received the YFV17D yellow fever vaccine. The rearrangement links TRBV5-1 to TRBJ2-3; D not resolved. This specimen consisted of CD4+ T cells sorted from PBMCs, obtained 15 days after the yellow fever booster vaccination. This CDR3 reads CASSLLPVGDTQYF. The CDR3 nucleotides are TGCGCCAGCAGCTTGTTACCCGTCGGAGATACGCAGTATTTT. The full variable domain, completed using reference TRBV5-1 and TRBJ2-3, is KAGVTQTPRYLIKTRGQQVTLSCSPISGHRSVSWYQQTPGQGLQFLFEYFSETQRNKGNFPGRFSGRQFSNSRSEMNVSTLELGDSALYLCASSLLPVGDTQYFGPGTRLTVL.